This passage covers 19 T cell receptor beta chains from one sample sequenced in a study of CD8 T cell repertoires and HIV-1 epitope variants. This table comes from immunoSEQ multiplex PCR, and its TCRdb copy is limited to in-frame clones, with some not included. The table records 4,500 to 5,000 clones, around 70% of them present only once. For these receptors, no antigen is known. The sequencing sample was made of cultured CD8+ T cells derived from PBMCs. Receptors originate from a male donor with HIV.

The chain employs TRBV27 and TRBJ2-1; 7 bases agree with TRBD2. J lost 7 bases, V lost 2 bases, and 11 bases had no gene match. The CDR3 spans 16 residues. Per the germline V gene, CDR1 is MNHEY and CDR2 is SMNVEV (reference sequence). CDR3 sequence (DNA): TGTGCCAGCAGTTTACAATGGCTAGCGGACGGGAATGAGCAGTTCTTC. Protein product: CASSLQWLADGNEQFF.

With regard to this clone: The same CDR3 can be traced to other DNA sequences in this sample. This rearrangement joins TRBV29-1 to TRBJ2-7; no definite D call. Germline lookup yields CDR1 SQVTM and CDR2 ANQGSEA. V lost 0 bases, J lost 1 base, and 13 bases lay in between. This CDR3 comprises 15 residues. The CDR3 nucleotides are TGCAGCGTTGAAGAGGAAACACGATATTCCTACGAGCAGTACTTC. This encodes CSVEEETRYSYEQYF.

V is TRBV4-1 and J is TRBJ1-1; D is unclear. This CDR3 comprises 14 residues. The germline V and J ends were trimmed by 1 base and 1 base, with 7 bases remaining between them. Germline-derived CDR1 and CDR2 are MGHRA and YSYEKL. CDR3 residues: CASSQGGRNTEAFF. In nucleotides, the CDR3 is TGCGCCAGCAGCCAAGGAGGAAGGAACACTGAAGCTTTCTTT.

The genes are TRBV5-1 and TRBJ2-5; no firm D call. From germline, CDR1 is SGHRS and CDR2 YFSETQ. This CDR3 has 14 amino acids. The germline V and J ends were trimmed by 0 bases and 4 bases, with 10 bases remaining between them. The CDR3 spells CASSLDVGAETQYF. The DNA for the CDR3 is TGCGCCAGCAGCTTGGATGTGGGCGCAGAGACCCAGTACTTC.

V gene TRBV28 combines with J gene TRBJ2-5; D could derive from TRBD1 or TRBD2 (5 bases each). The CDR3 is 12 residues long. The V end was cut by 6 bases, the J end by 7 bases, with 12 bases between. CDR1 and CDR2 (germline): MDHEN, SYDVKM. CDR3: CASSGTGPTQYF. CDR3 sequence (DNA): TGTGCCAGCAGCGGGACCGGCCCGACCCAGTACTTC.

This clone was seen a handful of times. The genes are TRBV5-4 and TRBJ1-6, with a weak D call TRBD1 (5 bases). The CDR3 spans 14 residues. V lost 5 bases and J 7 bases, leaving 13 bases between the germline ends. CDR1 is SGHNT and CDR2 is YYREEE in the germline V gene (reference sequence). CDR3 coding DNA: TGTGCCAGCAGTTTCAGGGAGGGGAATTCACCCCTCCACTTT. Encoded protein: CASSFREGNSPLHF. The full variable domain, with the rest looked up from reference TRBV5-4 and TRBJ1-6, is ETGVTQSPTHLIKTRGQQVTLRCSSQSGHNTVSWYQQALGQGPQFIFQYYREEENGRGNFPPRFSGLQFPNYSSELNVNALELDDSALYLCASSFREGNSPLHFGNGTRLTVT.

The chain is built from TRBV15 and TRBJ1-4, with unresolved D. Per germline, CDR1 LNHNV and CDR2 YYDKDF (reference sequence). V dropped 9 bases and J dropped 0 bases, with 17 bases sitting between them. The CDR3 totals 16 residues. The CDR3 region has the DNA TGTGCCACATTCTCCTTTTCGGGCGCAACTAATGAAAAACTGTTTTTT. Its protein product is CATFSFSGATNEKLFF.

The sample holds a few counts of this clone. This chain connects TRBV19 to TRBJ1-5; 9 bases match TRBD1. This CDR3 has 16 amino acids. With V trimmed by 8 bases and J by 0 bases, 8 bases remained unmatched. Germline values: CDR1 LNHDA, CDR2 SQIVND (reference sequence). CDR3 protein: CASDTGGWSSNQPQHF. CDR3 coding DNA: TGTGCCAGTGATACAGGGGGCTGGTCTAGCAATCAGCCCCAGCATTTT.

The chain couples TRBV10-2 to TRBJ2-1; D possibly corresponds to TRBD2 (6 bases). Looked up from germline, CDR1 is WSHSY and CDR2 is SAAADI. Deletions cut 4 bases from V and 4 bases from J, with 14 bases between. The CDR3 has 15 residues. CDR3 coding DNA: TGCGCCAGCAGTGGGGGGGTAGGGTCGTACAATGAGCAGTTCTTC. Its protein is CASSGGVGSYNEQFF.

J is TRBJ2-1 and V is TRBV10-1, with 8 bases fitting TRBD1. Trimming took 2 bases from V and 7 from J; bases not matched to a gene: 7. The germline V gene has CDR1 WNHNN and CDR2 SYGVQD (reference sequence). This CDR3 comprises 15 residues. This CDR3 reads CASSEGRGLLNEQFF. CDR3 sequence (DNA): TGCGCCAGCAGTGAGGGCAGGGGGCTTTTGAATGAGCAGTTCTTC.

The gene calls are TRBV28 and TRBJ1-1, with TRBD1 identical over 7 bases. Germline V gene data show CDR1 as MDHEN and CDR2 as SYDVKM. This CDR3 region has 14 residues. Trimming cost V 5 bases and J 5 bases; bases outside gene matches: 8. This CDR3 reads CASSLTGSETEAFF. In DNA form, the CDR3 reads TGTGCCAGCAGTCTGACAGGGTCGGAAACTGAAGCTTTCTTT.

The rearrangement joins TRBV4-3 to TRBJ1-2; no definite D call. The CDR3 has 15 amino acids. Trimming took off 4 bases at V and 6 bases at J, with 18 bases between the two ends. Germline CDR1 is LGHNA and CDR2 is YSLEER. The CDR3 is CASSPREQAKDGYTF. CDR3 sequence (DNA): TGCGCCAGCAGCCCAAGAGAGCAGGCGAAAGATGGCTACACCTTC.

A note on this clone: An end of the junction differs from the germline gene, which may be a read error. This chain connects TRBV27 to TRBJ1-4; possibly TRBD1 for D (5 bases). The CDR3 totals 15 residues. Germline V lookup: CDR1 MNHEY, CDR2 SMNVEV (reference sequence). The CDR3 DNA reads TGTGCCACCAGTATAATCCCGGGGGGAACAGAAAAACTGTTTTTT. Protein sequence: CATSIIPGGTEKLFF.

V and J are TRBV13 and TRBJ1-3, with a tentative D call TRBD1 (5 bases). Looked up from germline, CDR1 is PRHDT and CDR2 is FYEKMQ (reference sequence). V was pared by 5 bases and J by 0 bases, with 17 bases between. The CDR3 is made up of 17 amino acids. DNA of the CDR3: TGTGCCAGCAGCGGTGGATTTGGGGCTAGCTCTGGAAACACCATATATTTT. It codes for CASSGGFGASSGNTIYF.

J is TRBJ1-1 and V is TRBV6-6, with D hard to call. V shed 6 bases and J shed 1 base, with 9 bases lying between them. This CDR3 region has 13 residues. Germline CDR1 is MNHNY and CDR2 is SVGAGI (reference sequence). CDR3 coding DNA: TGTGCCAGCAGGGAAAATGGGAACACTGAAGCTTTCTTT. It yields the protein CASRENGNTEAFF.

The chain links TRBV7-6 to TRBJ2-7; 9 nucleotides agree with TRBD1. This CDR3 has 14 amino acids. The V gene end was trimmed by 3 bases and the J gene end by 3 bases; junction bases not matched to a gene: 3. Per the germline V gene, CDR1 is SGHVS and CDR2 is FNYEAQ. CDR3 nucleotides: TGTGCCAGCAGCTTTGGACAGGGGATCTACGAGCAGTACTTC. Its protein is CASSFGQGIYEQYF.

This clone was detected only a few times. This chain uses TRBV7-2 with TRBJ2-7; D perhaps matches TRBD1 (6 bases). The germline V gene has CDR1 SGHTA and CDR2 FQGNSA. The CDR3 extends over 15 amino acids. V lost 5 bases and J lost 6, with 20 bases in between. As DNA, the CDR3 is TGTGCCAGCAGCATAACCGCCGGGACAAATGTCGAGCAGTACTTC. Protein: CASSITAGTNVEQYF.

The rearrangement joins TRBV29-1 to TRBJ1-2, with D perhaps TRBD1 (5 bases). CDR1 and CDR2 (germline): SQVTM, ANQGSEA. The CDR3 is made up of 13 amino acids. V shed 6 bases and J shed 3 bases, with 14 bases lying between them. The chain's CDR3 is CSVDGGWDYGYTF. DNA of the CDR3: TGCAGCGTCGACGGGGGATGGGACTATGGCTACACCTTC.

The rearrangement links TRBV7-9 to TRBJ2-1, with 10 bases matching TRBD2. Per the germline V gene, CDR1 is SEHNR and CDR2 is FQNEAQ (reference sequence). The junction had 2 bases not matched to a gene; V was cut back by 2 bases and J by 7 bases. The length of the CDR3 is 14 residues. The CDR3: CASSLTGLANEQFF. The CDR3 DNA reads TGTGCCAGCAGCTTAACGGGACTAGCGAATGAGCAGTTCTTC.